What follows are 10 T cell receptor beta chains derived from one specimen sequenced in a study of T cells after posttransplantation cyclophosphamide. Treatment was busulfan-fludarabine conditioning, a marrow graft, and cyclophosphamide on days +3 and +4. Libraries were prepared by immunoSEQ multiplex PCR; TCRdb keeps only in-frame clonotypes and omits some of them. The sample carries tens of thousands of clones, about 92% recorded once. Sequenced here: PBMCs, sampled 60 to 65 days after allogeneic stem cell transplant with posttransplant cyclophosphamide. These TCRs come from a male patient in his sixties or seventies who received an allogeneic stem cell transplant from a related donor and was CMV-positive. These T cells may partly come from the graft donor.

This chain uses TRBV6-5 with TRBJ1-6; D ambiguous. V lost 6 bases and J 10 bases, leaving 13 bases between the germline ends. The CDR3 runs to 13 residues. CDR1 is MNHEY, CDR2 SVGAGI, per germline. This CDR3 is CASREVGKSPLHF. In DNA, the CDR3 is TGTGCCAGCAGGGAGGTAGGGAAATCACCCCTCCACTTT.

In nucleotides, the CDR3 is TGTGCCAGCTCACCACCAGACAGGGGCGTACAAAACATTCAGTACTTC. Translated, it gives CASSPPDRGVQNIQYF. The chain couples TRBV18 to TRBJ2-4; 8 bases line up with TRBD1. Germline V gene lookup returns CDR1 KGHSH and CDR2 LQKENI. This CDR3 has 16 amino acids. After removal of 0 bases from V and 5 bases from J, the junction contained 6 bases not matched to a gene.

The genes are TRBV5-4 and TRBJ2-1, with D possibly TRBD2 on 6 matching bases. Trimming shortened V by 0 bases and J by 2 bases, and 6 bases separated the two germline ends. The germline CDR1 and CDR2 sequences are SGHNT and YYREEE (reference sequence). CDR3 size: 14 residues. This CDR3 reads CASSLGLAYNEQFF. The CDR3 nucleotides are TGTGCCAGCAGCTTGGGACTAGCCTACAATGAGCAGTTCTTC.

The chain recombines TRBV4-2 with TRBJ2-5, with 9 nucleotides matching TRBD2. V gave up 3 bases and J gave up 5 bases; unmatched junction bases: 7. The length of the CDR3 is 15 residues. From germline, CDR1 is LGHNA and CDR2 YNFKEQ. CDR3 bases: TGTGCCAGCAGCCATCCGGGACTAGCTTCCGAGACCCAGTACTTC. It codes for CASSHPGLASETQYF.

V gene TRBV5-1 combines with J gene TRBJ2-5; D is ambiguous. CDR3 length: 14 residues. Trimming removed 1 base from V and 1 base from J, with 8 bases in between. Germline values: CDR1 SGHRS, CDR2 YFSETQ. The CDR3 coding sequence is TGCGCCAGCAGCTTGTCAGGCAGCCAAGAGACCCAGTACTTC. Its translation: CASSLSGSQETQYF. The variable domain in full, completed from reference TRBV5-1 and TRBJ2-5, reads KAGVTQTPRYLIKTRGQQVTLSCSPISGHRSVSWYQQTPGQGLQFLFEYFSETQRNKGNFPGRFSGRQFSNSRSEMNVSTLELGDSALYLCASSLSGSQETQYFGPGTRLLVL.

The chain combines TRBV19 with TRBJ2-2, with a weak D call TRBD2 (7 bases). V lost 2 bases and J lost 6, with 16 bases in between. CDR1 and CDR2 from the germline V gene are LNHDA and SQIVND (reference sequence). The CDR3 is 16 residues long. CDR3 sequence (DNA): TGTGCCAGTAGTATAACGTTCGGGGGGCGGTCCGGGGAGCTGTTTTTT. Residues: CASSITFGGRSGELFF.

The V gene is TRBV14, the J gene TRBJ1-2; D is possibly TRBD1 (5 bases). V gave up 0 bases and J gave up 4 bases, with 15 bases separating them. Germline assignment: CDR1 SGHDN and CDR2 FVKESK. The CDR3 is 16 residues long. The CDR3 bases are TGTGCCAGCAGCCAAGAAGGAGCAGGGCTCAGCTATGGCTACACCTTC. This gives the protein CASSQEGAGLSYGYTF.

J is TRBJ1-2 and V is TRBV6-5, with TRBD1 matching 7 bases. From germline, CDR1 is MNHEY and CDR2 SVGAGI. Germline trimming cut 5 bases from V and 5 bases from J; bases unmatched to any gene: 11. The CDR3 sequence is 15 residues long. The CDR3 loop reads CASSRGQIIPYGYTF. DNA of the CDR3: TGTGCCAGCAGTCGGGGACAGATCATACCTTATGGCTACACCTTC.

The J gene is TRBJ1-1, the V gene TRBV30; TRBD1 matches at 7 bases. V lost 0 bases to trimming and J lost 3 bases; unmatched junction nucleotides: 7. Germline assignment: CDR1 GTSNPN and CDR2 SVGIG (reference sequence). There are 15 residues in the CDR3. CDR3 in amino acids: CAWSVLEGADTEAFF. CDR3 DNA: TGTGCCTGGAGTGTACTTGAGGGGGCGGACACTGAAGCTTTCTTT.

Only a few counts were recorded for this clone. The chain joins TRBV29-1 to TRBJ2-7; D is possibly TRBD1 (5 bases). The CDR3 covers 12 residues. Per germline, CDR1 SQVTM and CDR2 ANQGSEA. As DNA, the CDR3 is TGCAGTGCAGGCAGGGTTATAGGCGAGCAGTACTTC. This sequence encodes CSAGRVIGEQYF.